This T cell receptor (beta chain) is drawn from a study of CD8+ T cells in alopecia areata. Sequencing relied on a cDNA template that was reverse transcribed from extracted RNA. Assay: immunoSEQ multiplex PCR; the TCRdb copy retains only in-frame clones and omits some. The top ten hold 1.2% of the sample, which has about 250,000 clones, around 67% seen once. Germline V gene data show CDR1 as LNHNV and CDR2 as YYDKDF (reference sequence). This CDR3 has 15 residues. Trimming left V 0 bases short and J 5 bases short, with 11 bases between. This TCR came from a human donor with alopecia areata. The genes are TRBV15 and TRBJ2-4; tentatively, D is TRBD2 (6 bases). Source: CD4+ T cells sorted from blood, taken at week 0. For the CDR3, the DNA is TGTGCCACCAGCAGAGATGGGGGACTGGAAAACATTCAGTACTTC. It yields the protein CATSRDGGLENIQYF.